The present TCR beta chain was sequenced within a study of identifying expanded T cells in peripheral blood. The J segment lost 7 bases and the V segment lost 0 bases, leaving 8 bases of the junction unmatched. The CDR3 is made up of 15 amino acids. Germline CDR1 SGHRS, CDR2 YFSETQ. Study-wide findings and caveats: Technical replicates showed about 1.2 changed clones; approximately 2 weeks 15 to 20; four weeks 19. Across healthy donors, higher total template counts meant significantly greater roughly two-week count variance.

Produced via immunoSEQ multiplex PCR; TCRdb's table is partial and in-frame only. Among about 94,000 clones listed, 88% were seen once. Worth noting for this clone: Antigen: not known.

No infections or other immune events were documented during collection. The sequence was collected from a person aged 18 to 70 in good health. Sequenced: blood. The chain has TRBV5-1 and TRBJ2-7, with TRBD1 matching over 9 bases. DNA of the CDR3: TGCGCCAGCAGCTTGGCAGGGGACAGGGCGGAGGAGCAGTACTTC. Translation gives CASSLAGDRAEEQYF.